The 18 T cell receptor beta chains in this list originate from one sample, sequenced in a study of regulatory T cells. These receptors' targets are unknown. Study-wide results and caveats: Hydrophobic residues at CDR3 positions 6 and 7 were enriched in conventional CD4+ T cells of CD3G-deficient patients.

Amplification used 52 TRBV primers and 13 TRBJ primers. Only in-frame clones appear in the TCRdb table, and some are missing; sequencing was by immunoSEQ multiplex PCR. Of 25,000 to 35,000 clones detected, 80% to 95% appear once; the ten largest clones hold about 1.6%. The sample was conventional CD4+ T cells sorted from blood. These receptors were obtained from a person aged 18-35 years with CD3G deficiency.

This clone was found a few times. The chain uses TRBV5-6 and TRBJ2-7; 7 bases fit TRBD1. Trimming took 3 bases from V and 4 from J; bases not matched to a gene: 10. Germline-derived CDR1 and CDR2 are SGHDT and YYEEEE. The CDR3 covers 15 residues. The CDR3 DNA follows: TGTGCCAGCAGCTCCCTGACAGGGCGGTTATACGAGCAGTACTTC. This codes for CASSSLTGRLYEQYF.

CDR3 protein: CAISESDYTQYF. CDR3 in DNA: TGTGCCATCAGTGAGTCGGATTATACGCAGTATTTT. The chain employs TRBV10-3 and TRBJ2-3; no definite D call. V was pared by 0 bases and J by 7 bases, with 5 bases between. This CDR3 has 12 residues. The germline V gene encodes CDR1 ENHRY and CDR2 SYGVKD.

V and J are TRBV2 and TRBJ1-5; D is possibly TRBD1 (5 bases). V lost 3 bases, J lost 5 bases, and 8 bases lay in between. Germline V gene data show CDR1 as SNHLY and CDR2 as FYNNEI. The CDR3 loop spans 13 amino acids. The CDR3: CASSDRGDQPQHF. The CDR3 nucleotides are TGTGCCAGCAGTGACAGAGGGGATCAGCCCCAGCATTTT.

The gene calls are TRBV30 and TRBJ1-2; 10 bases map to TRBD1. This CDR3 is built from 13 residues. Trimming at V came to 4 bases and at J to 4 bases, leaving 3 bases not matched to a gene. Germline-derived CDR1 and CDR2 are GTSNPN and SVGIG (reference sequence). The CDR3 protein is CAWTGDRGYGYTF. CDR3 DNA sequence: TGTGCCTGGACAGGGGACAGGGGCTATGGCTACACCTTC.

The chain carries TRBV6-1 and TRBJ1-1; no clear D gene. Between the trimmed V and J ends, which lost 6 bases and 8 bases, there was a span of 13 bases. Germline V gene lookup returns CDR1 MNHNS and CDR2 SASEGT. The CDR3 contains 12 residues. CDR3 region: CASSPPFGEAFF. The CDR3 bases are TGTGCCAGCAGCCCACCCTTCGGGGAAGCTTTCTTT.

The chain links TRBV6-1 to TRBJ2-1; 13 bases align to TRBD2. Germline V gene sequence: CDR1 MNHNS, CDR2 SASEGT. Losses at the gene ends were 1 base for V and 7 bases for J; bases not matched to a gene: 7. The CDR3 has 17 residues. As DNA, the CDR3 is TGTGCCAGCAGTGAAGTCCGGACTAGCGGGAGAGGGAATGAGCAGTTCTTC. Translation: CASSEVRTSGRGNEQFF.

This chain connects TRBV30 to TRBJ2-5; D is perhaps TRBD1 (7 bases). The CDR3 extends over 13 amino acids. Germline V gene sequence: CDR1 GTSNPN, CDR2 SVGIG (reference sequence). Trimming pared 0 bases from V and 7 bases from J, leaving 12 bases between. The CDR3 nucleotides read TGTGCCTGGAGTGTACAGGAGGGGGCGACCCAGTACTTC. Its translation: CAWSVQEGATQYF.

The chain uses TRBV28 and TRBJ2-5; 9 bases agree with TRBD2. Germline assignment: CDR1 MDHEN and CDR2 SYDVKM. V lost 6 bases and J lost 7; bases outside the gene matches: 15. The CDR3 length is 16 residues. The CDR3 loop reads CASSALGGGGGGTQYF. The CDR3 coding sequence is TGTGCCAGCAGCGCCCTCGGTGGCGGGGGGGGTGGGACCCAGTACTTC.

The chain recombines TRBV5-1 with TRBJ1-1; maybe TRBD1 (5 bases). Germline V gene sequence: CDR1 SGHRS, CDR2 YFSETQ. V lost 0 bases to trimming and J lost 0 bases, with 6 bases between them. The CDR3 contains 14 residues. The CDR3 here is CASSLGGLNTEAFF. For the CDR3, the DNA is TGCGCCAGCAGCTTGGGGGGGTTGAACACTGAAGCTTTCTTT.

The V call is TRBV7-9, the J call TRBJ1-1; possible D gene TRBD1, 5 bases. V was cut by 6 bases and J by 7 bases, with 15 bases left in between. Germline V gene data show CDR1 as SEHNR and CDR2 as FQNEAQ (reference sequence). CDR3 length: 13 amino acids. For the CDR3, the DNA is TGTGCCAGCAGTCCTAGCCTGACAGTTGAAGCTTTCTTT. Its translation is CASSPSLTVEAFF.

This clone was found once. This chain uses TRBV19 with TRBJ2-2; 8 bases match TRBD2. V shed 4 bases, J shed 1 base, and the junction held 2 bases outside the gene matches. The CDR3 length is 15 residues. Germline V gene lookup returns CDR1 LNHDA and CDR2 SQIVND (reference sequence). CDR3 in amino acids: CASSSSGVNTGELFF. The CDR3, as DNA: TGTGCCAGTAGTAGTAGCGGGGTGAACACCGGGGAGCTGTTTTTT.

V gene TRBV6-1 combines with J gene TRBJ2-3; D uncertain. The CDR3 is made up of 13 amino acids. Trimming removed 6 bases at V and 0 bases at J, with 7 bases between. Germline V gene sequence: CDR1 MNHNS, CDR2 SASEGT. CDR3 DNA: TGTGCCAGCAGATCTTTAAGCACAGATACGCAGTATTTT. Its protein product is CASRSLSTDTQYF.

The CDR3 DNA sequence: TGTGCCAGCACCCGATCGGGACAGGGCGAAAAACTGTTTTTT. The encoded protein is CASTRSGQGEKLFF. The V and J genes are TRBV9 and TRBJ1-4; TRBD1 matches 9 bases. The V segment lost 6 bases and the J segment 8 bases; nucleotides outside the gene matches: 8. CDR3 size: 14 residues. CDR1 is SGDLS and CDR2 is YYNGEE in the germline V gene.

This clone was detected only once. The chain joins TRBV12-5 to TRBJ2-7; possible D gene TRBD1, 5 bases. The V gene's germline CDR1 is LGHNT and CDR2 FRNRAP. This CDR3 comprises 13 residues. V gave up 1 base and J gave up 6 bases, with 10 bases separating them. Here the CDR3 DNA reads TGTGCTAGTGGTTTGGGACAGAACGCCGAGCAGTACTTC. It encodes CASGLGQNAEQYF. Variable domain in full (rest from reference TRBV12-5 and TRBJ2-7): DARVTQTPRHKVTEMGQEVTMRCQPILGHNTVFWYRQTMMQGLELLAYFRNRAPLDDSGMPKDRFSAEMPDATLATLKIQPSEPRDSAVYFCASGLGQNAEQYFGPGTRLTVT.

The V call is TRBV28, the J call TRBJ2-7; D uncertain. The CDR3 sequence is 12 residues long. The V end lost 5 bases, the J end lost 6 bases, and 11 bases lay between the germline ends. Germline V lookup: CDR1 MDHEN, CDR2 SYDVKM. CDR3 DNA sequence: TGTGCCAGCAGTCCCCGCGTTGGCGAGCAGTACTTC. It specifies CASSPRVGEQYF.

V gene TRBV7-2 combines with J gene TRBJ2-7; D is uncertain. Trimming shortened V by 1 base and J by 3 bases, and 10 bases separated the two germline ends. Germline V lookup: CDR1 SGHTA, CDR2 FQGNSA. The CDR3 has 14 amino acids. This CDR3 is CASSLGGVDYEQYF. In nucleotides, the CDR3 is TGTGCCAGCAGCTTAGGAGGAGTCGACTACGAGCAGTACTTC.

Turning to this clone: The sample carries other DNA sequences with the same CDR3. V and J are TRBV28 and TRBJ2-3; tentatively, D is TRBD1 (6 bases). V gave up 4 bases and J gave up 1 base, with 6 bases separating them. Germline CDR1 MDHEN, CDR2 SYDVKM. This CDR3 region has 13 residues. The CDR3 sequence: CASSSGGTDTQYF. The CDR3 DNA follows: TGTGCCAGCAGTTCAGGGGGCACAGATACGCAGTATTTT.

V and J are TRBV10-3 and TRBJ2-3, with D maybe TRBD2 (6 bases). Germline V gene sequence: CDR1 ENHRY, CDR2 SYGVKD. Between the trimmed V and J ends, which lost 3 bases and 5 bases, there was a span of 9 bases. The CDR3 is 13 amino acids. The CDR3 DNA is TGTGCCATCAGTGATGGGGGAGGAGATACGCAGTATTTT. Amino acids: CAISDGGGDTQYF.